These 30 T cell receptor beta chains share one sample of origin, sequenced in a study of T-cell reconstitution after alpha-beta-depleted transplantation in children. Using unique molecular identifiers, the investigators prepared the TCRbeta library. Each CDR3 protein is one row after TCRdb ran MiXCR on the PCR reads. Of about 310,000 distinct CDR3 sequences in the sample, more than 20% are singletons; the top ten hold approximately 11%. This material consisted of PBMCs, mostly from graft donor cells, taken 180 days after TCRalphabeta/CD19-depleted stem cell transplant. All receptors come from a male patient younger than 18 who had a stem cell transplant for acute lymphoblastic leukemia, so the T cells may come from the graft donor.

This clonotype showed up just a few times. The chain has TRBV11-2 and TRBJ2-6; D perhaps matches TRBD1 (6 bases). Germline V CDR1 and CDR2: SGHAT, FQNNGV. This CDR3 region has 18 residues. With 5 bases removed from V and 0 bases from J, the gap between germline ends came to 17 bases. The CDR3 coding sequence is TGTGCCAGCAGCGACCGGGACACAAAATTCTCTGGGGCCAACGTCCTGACTTTC. Translating gives CASSDRDTKFSGANVLTF.

The chain recombines TRBV12-3 or TRBV12-4 with TRBJ2-7; 8 positions agree with TRBD2. CDR3 size: 16 residues. Trimming at V came to 8 bases and at J to 4 bases, leaving 16 bases not matched to a gene. This CDR3 reads CASCLIAGYPPYEQYF. The CDR3 DNA reads TGTGCCAGCTGCCTAATAGCGGGGTACCCCCCTTACGAGCAGTACTTC.

The V gene is TRBV5-6, the J gene TRBJ2-7, with D possibly TRBD2 on 5 matching bases. The length of the CDR3 is 14 residues. Deletions cut 4 bases from V and 1 base from J, with 12 bases between. Germline loops: CDR1 SGHDT, CDR2 YYEEEE. CDR3 DNA: TGTGCCAGCAGCCCATACCCGGGGTCCTACGAGCAGTACTTC. Its translation: CASSPYPGSYEQYF. Supplemented by reference TRBV5-6 and TRBJ2-7, the full variable domain reads DAGVTQSPTHLIKTRGQQVTLRCSPKSGHDTVSWYQQALGQGPQFIFQYYEEEERQRGNFPDRFSGHQFPNYSSELNVNALLLGDSALYLCASSPYPGSYEQYFGPGTRLTVT.

The V call is TRBV11-3, the J call TRBJ2-7; D could derive from TRBD1 or TRBD2 (5 bases each). Germline V gene data show CDR1 as SGHNT and CDR2 as YENEEA. This CDR3 has 13 residues. Trimming left V 4 bases short and J 7 bases short, with 14 bases between. The CDR3 spells CASSWSFEGEQYF. The CDR3 nucleotides read TGTGCCAGCAGCTGGTCGTTCGAGGGGGAGCAGTACTTC.

This clonotype was counted only a few times. The rearrangement links TRBV27 to TRBJ2-1, with D perhaps given as TRBD1 or TRBD2 (6 bases each). The CDR3 runs to 15 residues. Germline CDR1 reads MNHEY; CDR2 reads SMNVEV (reference sequence). V dropped 1 base and J dropped 8 bases, with 15 bases sitting between them. Written as DNA, the CDR3 is TGTGCCAGCAGTTTATACTTCGGGGGCGTCTATGAGCAGTTCTTC. Protein: CASSLYFGGVYEQFF.

This clonotype was found many times. The chain has TRBV12-3 or TRBV12-4 and TRBJ2-7; D is uncertain. The V and J ends lost 1 base and 0 bases respectively, with 10 bases between them. This CDR3 spans 15 amino acids. The CDR3 is CASSLGGVSSYEQYF. The DNA for the CDR3 is TGTGCCAGCAGTTTAGGTGGGGTAAGCTCCTACGAGCAGTACTTC.

The rearrangement links TRBV5-6 to TRBJ2-3; possibly TRBD1 or TRBD2 for D (5 bases each). The germline gives CDR1 SGHDT, CDR2 YYEEEE. The CDR3 is made up of 16 amino acids. V was shortened by 5 bases and J by 4 bases, with 20 bases between the two germline ends. The CDR3 sequence: CASSFRGVRLPDTQYF. The CDR3 coding sequence is TGTGCCAGCAGTTTTAGGGGAGTGAGGTTGCCAGATACGCAGTATTTT.

The chain has TRBV15 and TRBJ2-3; 9 nucleotides line up with TRBD1. The V gene's germline CDR1 is LNHNV and CDR2 YYDKDF (reference sequence). The length of the CDR3 is 14 residues. V gave up 4 bases and J gave up 5 bases; unmatched junction bases: 4. The CDR3 DNA follows: TGTGCCACCAGCATGGACAGGGGAGGAGATACGCAGTATTTT. Translation: CATSMDRGGDTQYF. Drawing the rest from reference TRBV15 and TRBJ2-3, the complete variable domain is DAMVIQNPRYQVTQFGKPVTLSCSQTLNHNVMYWYQQKSSQAPKLLFHYYDKDFNNEADTPDNFQSRRPNTSFCFLDIRSPGLGDTAMYLCATSMDRGGDTQYFGPGTRLTVL.

This clonotype appeared a few times. The chain has TRBV5-1 and TRBJ1-4; 9 bases are shared with TRBD1. Unmatched junction bases numbered 6, after V lost 4 bases and J lost 5 bases. The CDR3 contains 15 residues. Per germline, CDR1 SGHRS and CDR2 YFSETQ. The CDR3 sequence is CASSLPGTGNEKLFF. The CDR3 coding sequence is TGCGCCAGCAGCCTACCCGGGACAGGGAATGAAAAACTGTTTTTT.

A few counts support this clonotype. The chain joins TRBV12-3 or TRBV12-4 to TRBJ2-7; a weak D match, TRBD1 (5 bases). The CDR3 extends over 13 amino acids. V was shortened by 5 bases and J by 3 bases, with 11 bases between the two germline ends. The CDR3 DNA reads TGTGCCAGCAGTCCCGCAGGGAACTACGAGCAGTACTTC. This encodes CASSPAGNYEQYF.

The genes are TRBV10-3 and TRBJ2-3, with 7 bases matching TRBD2. Germline CDR1 ENHRY, CDR2 SYGVKD. Trimming cost V 6 bases and J 2 bases; bases outside gene matches: 5. This CDR3 is built from 14 residues. The CDR3 nucleotides read TGTGCCATCAGCCCCGGGGGGTCCACAGATACGCAGTATTTT. Protein: CAISPGGSTDTQYF.

A few counts support this clonotype. The gene calls are TRBV20-1 and TRBJ2-3; tentatively, D is TRBD2 (6 bases). The V gene lost 2 bases and the J gene lost 5 bases, with 17 bases spanning the gap. CDR3 size: 15 residues. Germline V gene data show CDR1 as DFQATT and CDR2 as SNEGSKA (reference sequence). The CDR3 here is CSARPYSGAGDTQYF. The CDR3, as DNA: TGCAGTGCTAGACCGTATAGCGGAGCCGGAGATACGCAGTATTTT.

This clonotype was counted at least ten times. This chain links TRBV5-1 with TRBJ2-1, with D uncertain. This CDR3 has 15 residues. V was clipped by 1 base and J by 3 bases, with 11 bases between them. Germline CDR1 and CDR2: SGHRS and YFSETQ. CDR3 nucleotide sequence: TGCGCCAGCAGCTTGTTAGCTTCAAACTACAATGAGCAGTTCTTC. Translating it yields CASSLLASNYNEQFF.

J is TRBJ2-2 and V is TRBV27; no clear D. This CDR3 has 15 residues. The germline V gene has CDR1 MNHEY and CDR2 SMNVEV (reference sequence). The V and J ends lost 3 bases and 4 bases respectively, with 12 bases between them. The CDR3 nucleotides read TGTGCCAGCAGTTTCGACTCCGCCTTCACCGGGGAGCTGTTTTTT. This codes for CASSFDSAFTGELFF.

J is TRBJ2-2 and V is TRBV27; possibly TRBD2 for D (5 bases). Germline V gene data show CDR1 as MNHEY and CDR2 as SMNVEV (reference sequence). CDR3 length: 14 residues. V lost 2 bases and J 2 bases, leaving 6 bases between the germline ends. This CDR3 reads CASSLRLNTGELFF. Written as DNA, the CDR3 is TGTGCCAGCAGTTTAAGACTAAACACCGGGGAGCTGTTTTTT.

The chain employs TRBV4-1 and TRBJ1-1; D is perhaps TRBD1 (5 bases). V lost 1 base, J lost 2 bases, and 8 bases lay in between. Per germline, CDR1 MGHRA and CDR2 YSYEKL. The length of the CDR3 is 14 residues. CDR3 DNA: TGCGCCAGCAGCCAAGGGGGGGAAAACACTGAAGCTTTCTTT. It translates to CASSQGGENTEAFF.

CDR3 sequence: CASKERLDYEQYF. DNA of the CDR3: TGTGCCAGCAAGGAGCGTCTGGACTACGAGCAGTACTTC. The V call is TRBV27, the J call TRBJ2-7; D call uncertain. This CDR3 has 13 amino acids. Trimming took off 7 bases at V and 3 bases at J, with 13 bases between the two ends. CDR1 and CDR2 (germline): MNHEY, SMNVEV (reference sequence).

In its sample, this clonotype was seen a few times. The chain carries TRBV27 and TRBJ2-7, with 7 positions matching TRBD2. This CDR3 comprises 17 residues. The trim removed 6 bases at V and 0 bases at J, leaving 14 bases unmatched. The germline V gene encodes CDR1 MNHEY and CDR2 SMNVEV (reference sequence). The CDR3 nucleotides are TGTGCCAGCAGAAAGGATAGCGGGCCCTTTAGCTCCTACGAGCAGTACTTC. As protein: CASRKDSGPFSSYEQYF.

This chain's CDR3 is CASSQDRDRVGEQYF. CDR3 coding DNA: TGCGCCAGCAGCCAAGATAGAGACAGGGTGGGGGAGCAGTACTTC. V is TRBV4-1 and J is TRBJ2-7; TRBD1 matches 7 bases. V gave up 0 bases and J gave up 7 bases; unmatched junction bases: 9. The length of the CDR3 is 15 residues. The V gene's germline CDR1 is MGHRA and CDR2 YSYEKL.

This clonotype was recorded a few times. In nucleotides, the CDR3 is TGTGCCACTGCGGACGGAGCCAAAAACATTCAGTACTTC. Protein: CATADGAKNIQYF. This chain uses TRBV10-3 with TRBJ2-4, with no clear D. The CDR3 sequence is 13 residues long. Trimming removed 10 bases at V and 0 bases at J, with 10 bases between. Looked up from germline, CDR1 is ENHRY and CDR2 is SYGVKD.

This clonotype was seen a handful of times. The chain joins TRBV7-9 to TRBJ2-4; maybe TRBD1 (5 bases). The CDR3 length is 11 residues. Looked up from germline, CDR1 is SEHNR and CDR2 is FQNEAQ (reference sequence). V gave up 8 bases and J gave up 8 bases, with 10 bases separating them. The chain's CDR3 is CASWQGHIQYF. CDR3 coding DNA: TGTGCCAGCTGGCAGGGTCACATTCAGTACTTC.

This clonotype was seen only a few times. V and J are TRBV5-1 and TRBJ1-2; D is undetermined. The V end lost 0 bases, the J end lost 0 bases, and 6 bases lay between the germline ends. The length of the CDR3 is 14 residues. Germline V gene data show CDR1 as SGHRS and CDR2 as YFSETQ. The CDR3 here is CASSLVGTNYGYTF. For the CDR3, the DNA is TGCGCCAGCAGCTTGGTGGGGACTAACTATGGCTACACCTTC.

The V call is TRBV20-1, the J call TRBJ2-1, with 7 bases fitting TRBD2. The CDR3 runs 13 residues. Per the germline V gene, CDR1 is DFQATT and CDR2 is SNEGSKA (reference sequence). DNA of the CDR3: TGCAGCCGAACCGGACTAGGGTACAATGAGCAGTTCTTC. It encodes CSRTGLGYNEQFF.

The sample holds a few counts of this clonotype. The chain couples TRBV20-1 to TRBJ2-3, with D maybe TRBD1 (5 bases). Trimming took off 3 bases at V and 3 bases at J, with 13 bases between the two ends. Per germline, CDR1 DFQATT and CDR2 SNEGSKA (reference sequence). The CDR3 is 14 amino acids. CDR3 residues: CSASMRQGTDTQYF. The CDR3 DNA reads TGCAGTGCTAGTATGAGGCAGGGAACAGATACGCAGTATTTT.

J is TRBJ2-5 and V is TRBV20-1, with 9 bases lining up with TRBD1. V lost 7 bases and J lost 0; bases outside the gene matches: 9. Germline loops: CDR1 DFQATT, CDR2 SNEGSKA (reference sequence). CDR3 length equals 15 residues. The CDR3 DNA reads TGCAGTGTCTACCCCGGGACAGGGAACCAAGAGACCCAGTACTTC. This gives the protein CSVYPGTGNQETQYF.

The gene calls are TRBV9 and TRBJ2-7, with D perhaps TRBD1 or TRBD2 (5 bases each). V lost 0 bases to trimming and J lost 3 bases, with 10 bases between them. This CDR3 comprises 14 residues. In germline, CDR1 is SGDLS, CDR2 YYNGEE. The CDR3 nucleotides read TGTGCCAGCAGCGTAGGTCGGGACCACTACGAGCAGTACTTC. Encoded protein: CASSVGRDHYEQYF.

This clonotype was observed many times. This rearrangement joins TRBV5-1 to TRBJ2-7; 14 nucleotides line up with TRBD2. V shed 2 bases, J shed 3 bases, and the junction held 1 base outside the gene matches. The CDR3 length is 15 residues. Per germline, CDR1 SGHRS and CDR2 YFSETQ. The CDR3, as DNA: TGCGCCAGCAGCTTCGGGACTAGCGGGAGCTACGAGCAGTACTTC. It codes for CASSFGTSGSYEQYF. Variable domain in full (rest from reference TRBV5-1 and TRBJ2-7): KAGVTQTPRYLIKTRGQQVTLSCSPISGHRSVSWYQQTPGQGLQFLFEYFSETQRNKGNFPGRFSGRQFSNSRSEMNVSTLELGDSALYLCASSFGTSGSYEQYFGPGTRLTVT.

The genes are TRBV18 and TRBJ1-1; D uncertain. V shed 5 bases and J shed 4 bases, with 14 bases lying between them. The CDR3 consists of 14 residues. From germline, CDR1 is KGHSH and CDR2 LQKENI. Here the CDR3 reads CASSSVSIGTEAFF. The CDR3, as DNA: TGTGCCAGCTCATCCGTCAGCATAGGCACTGAAGCTTTCTTT.

This clonotype was seen repeatedly, ten times or more. The CDR3: CASSLGYPSGETQYF. The DNA of the CDR3 is TGCGCCAGCAGCTTGGGGTATCCTAGCGGCGAGACCCAGTACTTC. V and J are TRBV5-1 and TRBJ2-5; 7 nucleotides match TRBD2. The V segment lost 0 bases and the J segment 5 bases; nucleotides outside the gene matches: 7. From germline, CDR1 is SGHRS and CDR2 YFSETQ. This CDR3 region has 15 residues.

The V call is TRBV6-1, the J call TRBJ2-2, with D maybe TRBD2 (6 bases). CDR1 is MNHNS and CDR2 is SASEGT in the germline V gene. This CDR3 has 16 residues. Trimming removed 7 bases from V and 0 bases from J, with 15 bases in between. The CDR3 sequence: CASKRSGFANTGELFF. CDR3 nucleotide sequence: TGTGCCAGCAAGCGGAGCGGGTTCGCGAACACCGGGGAGCTGTTTTTT.